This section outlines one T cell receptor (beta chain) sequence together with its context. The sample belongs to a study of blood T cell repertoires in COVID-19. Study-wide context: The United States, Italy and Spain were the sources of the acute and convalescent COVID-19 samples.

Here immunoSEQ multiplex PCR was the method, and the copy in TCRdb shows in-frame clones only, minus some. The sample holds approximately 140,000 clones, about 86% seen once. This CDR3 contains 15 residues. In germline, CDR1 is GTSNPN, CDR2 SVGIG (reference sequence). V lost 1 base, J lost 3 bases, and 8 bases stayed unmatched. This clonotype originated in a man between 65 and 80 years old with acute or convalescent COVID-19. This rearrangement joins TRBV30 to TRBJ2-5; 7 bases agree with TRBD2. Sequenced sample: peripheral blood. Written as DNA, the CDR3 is TGTGCCTGGAGTGCCAAGACTAGCTGGGAAGAGACCCAGTACTTC. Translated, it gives CAWSAKTSWEETQYF.